Listed here are 20 T cell receptor beta chains from one sample, sequenced in a study of blood T cell repertoires in COVID-19. Profiling relied on immunoSEQ multiplex PCR, and the TCRdb table lists in-frame clones only, not all of them. The sample consists of tens of thousands of clones, about 85% of them appearing once. Sequenced input: peripheral blood. The receptors stem from an elderly man with active or convalescent COVID-19.

The V gene is TRBV15, the J gene TRBJ2-2, with D perhaps TRBD1 (6 bases). The CDR3 consists of 14 residues. Germline-derived CDR1 and CDR2 are LNHNV and YYDKDF (reference sequence). Trimming pared 6 bases from V and 6 bases from J, leaving 14 bases between. CDR3 coding DNA: TGTGCCACCAGTAGATCAGGGGCTTCCGGGGAGCTGTTTTTT. This sequence encodes CATSRSGASGELFF.

This chain connects TRBV6-5 to TRBJ1-2; tentatively, D is TRBD1 (6 bases). This CDR3 region has 14 residues. From germline, CDR1 is MNHEY and CDR2 SVGAGI. V was trimmed by 2 bases and J by 4 bases, leaving 11 bases between them. CDR3 protein: CASSYATGSYGYTF. The DNA of the CDR3 is TGTGCCAGCAGTTACGCCACAGGGTCCTATGGCTACACCTTC.

The chain is built from TRBV7-2 and TRBJ2-3; 12 nucleotides align to TRBD2. V gave up 0 bases and J gave up 4 bases; unmatched junction bases: 2. The germline gives CDR1 SGHTA, CDR2 FQGNSA. This CDR3 comprises 16 residues. CDR3 region: CASSLALAGGADTQYF. In nucleotides, the CDR3 is TGTGCCAGCAGCTTAGCGCTAGCGGGGGGGGCAGATACGCAGTATTTT.

This clone showed up just a few times. The chain employs TRBV16 and TRBJ2-1; a possible D gene is TRBD1 (6 bases). Trimming removed 4 bases from V and 5 bases from J, with 15 bases in between. CDR1 and CDR2 (germline): KGHSY, FQNENV. The CDR3 has 15 amino acids. DNA of the CDR3: TGTGCCAGCAGCCCCCGGACAGCCCCCAACAATGAGCAGTTCTTC. It translates to CASSPRTAPNNEQFF.

This clone was recorded once. V usage is TRBV5-1 and J usage is TRBJ2-7, with D possibly being TRBD1 (6 bases). From germline, CDR1 is SGHRS and CDR2 YFSETQ. V lost 3 bases and J lost 2, with 12 bases in between. The CDR3 runs to 14 residues. CDR3 coding DNA: TGCGCCAGCAGCTGGGGGACATCTACCTACGAGCAGTACTTC. This gives the protein CASSWGTSTYEQYF.

This chain joins TRBV6-5 and TRBJ2-7; D might be TRBD1 (5 bases). Looked up from germline, CDR1 is MNHEY and CDR2 is SVGAGI. The CDR3 has 14 residues. V dropped 7 bases and J dropped 0 bases, with 13 bases sitting between them. The CDR3 sequence: CASNRQGSSYEQYF. The CDR3 bases are TGTGCCAGCAACCGGCAGGGTAGCTCCTACGAGCAGTACTTC.

The gene calls are TRBV19 and TRBJ1-4; 10 nucleotides agree with TRBD1. Trimming cost V 10 bases and J 5 bases; bases outside gene matches: 7. The CDR3 has 14 amino acids. Germline values: CDR1 LNHDA, CDR2 SQIVND (reference sequence). CDR3 coding DNA: TGTGCCACCACATGGACAGGGGGGAATGAAAAACTGTTTTTT. Translated, it gives CATTWTGGNEKLFF.

This rearrangement joins TRBV6-6 to TRBJ2-7; D might be TRBD2 (5 bases). V lost 6 bases and J lost 3, with 9 bases in between. Germline V CDR1 and CDR2: MNHNY, SVGAGI (reference sequence). The CDR3 spans 12 residues. DNA for the CDR3: TGTGCCAGCAGCCCAGGAGGCTACGAGCAGTACTTC. It translates to CASSPGGYEQYF.

The chain couples TRBV14 to TRBJ2-7; a possible D gene is TRBD1 (6 bases). CDR3 size: 14 residues. The germline gives CDR1 SGHDN, CDR2 FVKESK. V was clipped by 4 bases and J by 6 bases, with 16 bases between them. The DNA for the CDR3 is TGTGCCAGCAGCCCTTGGGCAGGGGCTGTCGAGCAGTACTTC. Its translation is CASSPWAGAVEQYF. Full variable domain (outside the CDR3, taken from reference TRBV14 and TRBJ2-7): EAGVTQFPSHSVIEKGQTVTLRCDPISGHDNLYWYRRVMGKEIKFLLHFVKESKQDESGMPNNRFLAERTGGTYSTLKVQPAELEDSGVYFCASSPWAGAVEQYFGPGTRLTVT.

The chain uses TRBV27 and TRBJ2-1, with TRBD1 identical over 9 bases. Germline V gene lookup returns CDR1 MNHEY and CDR2 SMNVEV (reference sequence). The CDR3 contains 14 residues. Germline trimming cut 6 bases from V and 4 bases from J; bases unmatched to any gene: 4. In DNA, the CDR3 is TGTGCCAGCAGCAGAGGGACAGGGTACAATGAGCAGTTCTTC. This gives the protein CASSRGTGYNEQFF.

In this sample, this clone turned up once. CDR3 sequence (DNA): TGTGCCAGCAGTGGACTAGCGGGGGGCCCCGAGCAGTACTTC. Translation gives CASSGLAGGPEQYF. The V call is TRBV6-4, the J call TRBJ2-7; 13 bases map to TRBD2. The CDR3 has 14 residues. Germline V gene lookup returns CDR1 MRHNA and CDR2 SNTAGT. V dropped 4 bases and J dropped 6; count of bases not matched to a gene: 3.

The rearrangement joins TRBV18 to TRBJ1-2; D might be TRBD1 (6 bases). The CDR3 totals 15 residues. CDR1 is KGHSH, CDR2 LQKENI, per germline. V shed 3 bases and J shed 5 bases, with 16 bases lying between them. CDR3 DNA: TGTGCCAGCTCACCGGACAGACCCGCAGGGTATGGCTACACCTTC. As protein: CASSPDRPAGYGYTF.

The chain couples TRBV19 to TRBJ1-5, with D perhaps TRBD1 (5 bases). With 5 bases removed from V and 0 bases from J, the gap between germline ends came to 11 bases. From germline, CDR1 is LNHDA and CDR2 SQIVND (reference sequence). CDR3 size: 15 residues. The CDR3 is CASSPTVISNQPQHF. CDR3 bases: TGTGCCAGTAGTCCGACAGTAATTAGCAATCAGCCCCAGCATTTT.

J is TRBJ2-3 and V is TRBV4-3, with D possibly matching TRBD1 (5 bases). Germline CDR1 reads LGHNA; CDR2 reads YSLEER. The ends were cut back, 1 base at V and 0 bases at J, with 11 bases in the middle. The CDR3 runs to 16 residues. The CDR3 protein is CASSQAARASTDTQYF. The CDR3 region has the DNA TGCGCCAGCAGCCAAGCCGCCAGGGCGAGCACAGATACGCAGTATTTT.

This chain links TRBV5-1 with TRBJ2-1, with 8 bases aligning to TRBD2. Losses at the gene ends were 0 bases for V and 7 bases for J; bases not matched to a gene: 12. The germline V gene encodes CDR1 SGHRS and CDR2 YFSETQ. CDR3 length equals 17 residues. The CDR3 nucleotides are TGCGCCAGCAGCTTGGTTAGCGGGGCGGTTGGATCAAATGAGCAGTTCTTC. It encodes CASSLVSGAVGSNEQFF.

The gene calls are TRBV27 and TRBJ1-6; weak D call: TRBD1 (5 bases). Between the trimmed V and J ends, which lost 3 bases and 7 bases, there was a span of 13 bases. CDR1 and CDR2 from the germline V gene are MNHEY and SMNVEV (reference sequence). The CDR3 is made up of 15 amino acids. CDR3 nucleotide sequence: TGTGCCAGCAGTTTTTGGCAGGGCCAAAATTCACCCCTCCACTTT. Translating it yields CASSFWQGQNSPLHF.

The chain uses TRBV5-6 and TRBJ1-2, with D hard to call. V was shortened by 4 bases and J by 8 bases, with 15 bases between the two germline ends. CDR3 size: 13 residues. CDR1 and CDR2 (germline): SGHDT, YYEEEE. The CDR3 is CASSLPPWQGYTF. CDR3 sequence (DNA): TGTGCCAGCAGCCTCCCGCCATGGCAAGGCTACACCTTC. Together with reference TRBV5-6 and TRBJ1-2, the CDR3 gives the full variable domain: DAGVTQSPTHLIKTRGQQVTLRCSPKSGHDTVSWYQQALGQGPQFIFQYYEEEERQRGNFPDRFSGHQFPNYSSELNVNALLLGDSALYLCASSLPPWQGYTFGSGTRLTVV.

The V call is TRBV5-4, the J call TRBJ2-2, with 10 bases that match TRBD2. Per the germline V gene, CDR1 is SGHNT and CDR2 is YYREEE (reference sequence). The V and J ends lost 4 bases and 1 base, in that order; junction bases with no gene match: 4. This CDR3 has 16 amino acids. CDR3 nucleotide sequence: TGTGCCAGCAGCCCTAGCGGGGGCCTGAACACCGGGGAGCTGTTTTTT. Residues: CASSPSGGLNTGELFF.

CDR3: CASSLDRGGTSSADTQYF. DNA for the CDR3: TGTGCCAGCAGCTTAGATCGGGGGGGGACATCTTCCGCAGATACGCAGTATTTT. J is TRBJ2-3 and V is TRBV7-2; 8 bases line up with TRBD2. Trimming cost V 1 base and J 4 bases; bases outside gene matches: 13. This CDR3 spans 18 amino acids. Germline loops: CDR1 SGHTA, CDR2 FQGNSA.

The V and J genes are TRBV11-2 and TRBJ1-1, with D possibly TRBD1 on 6 matching bases. Trimming left V 1 base short and J 5 bases short, with 14 bases between. Germline values: CDR1 SGHAT, CDR2 FQNNGV. The CDR3 is made up of 15 amino acids. The CDR3 DNA reads TGTGCCAGCAGCTTAGTTGAGGGGACAAGGACTGAAGCTTTCTTT. Protein product: CASSLVEGTRTEAFF.